Listed here are 13 T cell receptor beta chains from one sample, sequenced in a study of blood T cell repertoires in COVID-19 (dated by TCRdb to the early 2020s). Library creation used the immunoSEQ multiplex PCR assay. What TCRdb holds here is the immuneACCESS table cut down to in-frame rearrangements. Part of the clones is not present; checked against another copy, under half of the missing clones reflect an unresolved V gene, and the others are unexplained. The sample table records 200,000 or so clones; around four fifths of these occur just once. The ten largest account for about 11% of the sample. The sequencing sample was made of peripheral blood. The receptors derive from a woman at least 80 years old with COVID-19, enrolled during active disease.

The chain is built from TRBV28 and TRBJ1-5; 8 bases align to TRBD1. Germline CDR1 is MDHEN and CDR2 is SYDVKM. Losses at the gene ends were 5 bases for V and 4 bases for J; bases not matched to a gene: 13. The CDR3 length is 17 residues. The CDR3 here is CASSPSGQVVGNQPQHF. Written as DNA, the CDR3 is TGTGCCAGCAGTCCCTCGGGACAGGTTGTAGGGAATCAGCCCCAGCATTTT.

The V call is TRBV5-1, the J call TRBJ2-2; 13 bases line up with TRBD2. This CDR3 has 17 residues. The germline CDR1 and CDR2 sequences are SGHRS and YFSETQ. V lost 7 bases, J lost 3 bases, and 9 bases stayed unmatched. CDR3 bases: TGCGCCAGCGGACAACGGACTAGCGGGGGTCACACCGGGGAGCTGTTTTTT. It is translated as CASGQRTSGGHTGELFF.

CDR3 residues: CATSDVERGKQYF. The CDR3 coding sequence is TGTGCCACCAGTGACGTAGAGCGGGGCAAGCAGTACTTC. The chain combines TRBV24-1 with TRBJ2-7; 7 nucleotides match TRBD2. This CDR3 contains 13 residues. V lost 4 bases and J lost 8; bases outside the gene matches: 7. CDR1 KGHDR and CDR2 SFDVKD come from the germline V gene.

This chain uses TRBV5-6 with TRBJ1-4; 9 nucleotides line up with TRBD1. The CDR3 is 15 amino acids. CDR1 is SGHDT, CDR2 YYEEEE, per germline. Trimming took 4 bases from V and 7 from J; bases not matched to a gene: 8. The CDR3 DNA reads as TGTGCCAGCAGCGCTACAGGGGGCTTGGGTGAAAAACTGTTTTTT. Protein product: CASSATGGLGEKLFF. Together with reference TRBV5-6 and TRBJ1-4, the CDR3 gives the full variable domain: DAGVTQSPTHLIKTRGQQVTLRCSPKSGHDTVSWYQQALGQGPQFIFQYYEEEERQRGNFPDRFSGHQFPNYSSELNVNALLLGDSALYLCASSATGGLGEKLFFGSGTQLSVL.

The rearrangement links TRBV19 to TRBJ2-4; possibly TRBD1 for D (5 bases). The CDR3 is 14 residues long. Germline CDR1 is LNHDA and CDR2 is SQIVND (reference sequence). V dropped 7 bases and J dropped 0 bases, with 10 bases sitting between them. The CDR3, as DNA: TGTGCCAGTACAGGGATCATAGCCAAAAACATTCAGTACTTC. Translation: CASTGIIAKNIQYF. Using reference TRBV19 and TRBJ2-4 for the parts outside the CDR3, the full variable domain is DGGITQSPKYLFRKEGQNVTLSCEQNLNHDAMYWYRQDPGQGLRLIYYSQIVNDFQKGDIAEGYSVSREKKESFPLTVTSAQKNPTAFYLCASTGIIAKNIQYFGAGTRLSVL.

The J gene is TRBJ2-3, the V gene TRBV5-1; D may be TRBD1 (5 bases). The CDR3 extends over 14 amino acids. The V and J ends lost 2 bases and 4 bases respectively, with 11 bases between them. Germline V gene data show CDR1 as SGHRS and CDR2 as YFSETQ. This CDR3 reads CASSFGRGSDTQYF. CDR3 bases: TGCGCCAGCAGCTTTGGTAGGGGATCAGATACGCAGTATTTT.

This clone showed up just a few times. The J gene is TRBJ2-5, the V gene TRBV9; TRBD2 agrees at 10 bases. Germline assignment: CDR1 SGDLS and CDR2 YYNGEE. The CDR3 has 15 amino acids. The junction had 7 bases not matched to a gene; V was cut back by 6 bases and J by 2 bases. The CDR3 sequence is CASTLAGVQQETQYF. In DNA form, the CDR3 reads TGTGCCAGCACCCTAGCGGGGGTTCAACAAGAGACCCAGTACTTC.

The V and J genes are TRBV28 and TRBJ1-3, with 9 bases identical to TRBD1. The CDR3 length is 16 residues. Germline V CDR1 and CDR2: MDHEN, SYDVKM. The ends lost 6 bases at V and 2 bases at J; junction bases unmatched: 8. CDR3 protein: CASRPTGTGTGNTIYF. Here the CDR3 DNA reads TGTGCCAGCAGGCCGACTGGGACAGGGACTGGAAACACCATATATTTT.

This chain joins TRBV7-3 and TRBJ2-2; D remains ambiguous. Trimming took off 3 bases at V and 3 bases at J, with 5 bases between the two ends. Per germline, CDR1 SGHTA and CDR2 FQGTGA. This CDR3 has 13 residues. The CDR3 protein is CASSFADTGELFF. CDR3 DNA: TGTGCCAGCAGCTTCGCAGACACCGGGGAGCTGTTTTTT. The full variable domain, rest sourced from reference TRBV7-3 and TRBJ2-2, is GAGVSQTPSNKVTEKGKYVELRCDPISGHTALYWYRQSLGQGPEFLIYFQGTGAADDSGLPNDRFFAVRPEGSVSTLKIQRTERGDSAVYLCASSFADTGELFFGEGSRLTVL.

The genes are TRBV6-5 and TRBJ1-3; D might be TRBD1 (5 bases). This CDR3 region has 15 residues. V was cut by 6 bases and J by 9 bases, with 21 bases left in between. Germline V CDR1 and CDR2: MNHEY, SVGAGI. The CDR3 here is CASRPTGGELGTIYF. Here the CDR3 DNA reads TGTGCCAGCAGACCCACCGGGGGAGAATTAGGCACCATATATTTT.

The chain is built from TRBV27 and TRBJ2-7, with D maybe TRBD2 (6 bases). V was cut by 5 bases and J by 12 bases, with 20 bases left in between. This CDR3 contains 13 residues. Germline-derived CDR1 and CDR2 are MNHEY and SMNVEV (reference sequence). The CDR3 nucleotides read TGTGCCAGCAGTCCCTCCGGGACTCCTCCCCGGTACTTC. This encodes CASSPSGTPPRYF.

The chain has TRBV28 and TRBJ2-1, with a possible D match to TRBD1 (6 bases). This CDR3 is built from 13 residues. V was clipped by 8 bases and J by 2 bases, with 10 bases between them. Germline V gene data show CDR1 as MDHEN and CDR2 as SYDVKM. This CDR3 reads CASRQDPYNEQFF. The CDR3 DNA reads as TGTGCCAGCCGACAGGATCCCTACAATGAGCAGTTCTTC.

The chain links TRBV5-4 to TRBJ2-2, with 13 nucleotides matching TRBD2. Losses at the gene ends were 3 bases for V and 4 bases for J; bases not matched to a gene: 3. Per germline, CDR1 SGHNT and CDR2 YYREEE (reference sequence). There are 16 residues in the CDR3. CDR3 nucleotide sequence: TGTGCCAGCAGCTCCCGACTAGCGGGGGGCACCGGGGAGCTGTTTTTT. Translating gives CASSSRLAGGTGELFF.